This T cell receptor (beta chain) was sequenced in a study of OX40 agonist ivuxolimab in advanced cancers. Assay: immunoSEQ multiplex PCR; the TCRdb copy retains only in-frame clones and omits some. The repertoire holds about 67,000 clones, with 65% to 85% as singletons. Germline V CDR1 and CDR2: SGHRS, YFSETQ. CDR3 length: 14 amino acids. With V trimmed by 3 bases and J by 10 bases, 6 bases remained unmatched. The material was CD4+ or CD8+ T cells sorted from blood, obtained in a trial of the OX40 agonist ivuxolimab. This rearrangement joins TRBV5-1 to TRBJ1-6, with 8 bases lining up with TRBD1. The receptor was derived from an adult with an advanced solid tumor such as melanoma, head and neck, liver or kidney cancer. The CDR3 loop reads CASSSGQGQSPLHF. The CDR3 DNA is TGCGCCAGCAGCTCAGGACAGGGACAATCACCCCTCCACTTT.